Listed here is a single T cell receptor (beta chain). Assay used: immunoSEQ multiplex PCR; TCRdb lists only in-frame clones, some missing. Here the sample spans about 1,900,000 clones, approximately 94% being singletons. The entry originates in a study of shared clonotypes between healthy human individuals. The CDR3 runs to 15 residues. The germline gives CDR1 SGHVS, CDR2 FNYEAQ. Germline trimming cut 6 bases from V and 2 bases from J; bases unmatched to any gene: 5. Only CD45RO-negative cells positively selected for CCR7 counted as naive CD8 cells, so terminally differentiated effector memory CD45RA+ cells were excluded.

Specimen: naive CD8+ T cells sorted from blood. The chain carries TRBV7-6 and TRBJ2-7; 12 positions match TRBD2. The source of this sequence is a man between 18 and 29 years old in good health. Here the CDR3 reads CASSPLAGGPYEQYF. The CDR3 bases are TGTGCCAGCAGTCCTCTAGCGGGGGGGCCCTACGAGCAGTACTTC.